This T cell receptor (beta chain) was found in a study of blood T cell repertoires in COVID-19. Looking at the study overall: The United States, Italy and Spain were the sources of the acute and convalescent COVID-19 samples.

The assay was immunoSEQ multiplex PCR, and TCRdb's table has in-frame clones only and misses some. The sample records 300,000 or so clones, 80% to 90% being singletons. Germline lookup yields CDR1 GTSNPN and CDR2 SVGIG (reference sequence). The length of the CDR3 is 15 residues. The ends lost 0 bases at V and 2 bases at J; junction bases unmatched: 5. J is TRBJ2-7 and V is TRBV30; 9 bases align to TRBD2. This TCR was sampled from a woman between 50 and 59 years old with acute or convalescent COVID-19. The sequenced sample was peripheral blood. CDR3 nucleotides: TGTGCCTGGAGTGTAATAGCGGGAGCGACCTACGAGCAGTACTTC. This encodes CAWSVIAGATYEQYF.